This T cell receptor beta chain was identified in a study of beta chain features in type 1 diabetes (dated by TCRdb to the late 2010s). With regard to the full study: Mean age, gender distribution, total cell number and subset yield did not differ between patients and healthy donors. A total of around 110,000,000 sorted cells were examined across all samples, and a strong correlation was observed between cell number per subset and RNA yield. The study compared the TCRB repertoires of sorted circulating CD4+ T cell subsets in recently diagnosed type 1 diabetes patients with those in matched healthy donors. Regulatory and stem cell-like memory subsets were isolated from only 8 patients and roughly eight healthy donors, whereas naive and central memory subsets came from all 28 donors. What the work shows at the level of the full study, not this receptor alone: In all four CD4+ subsets, TCRB CDR3 length was moderately but significantly shorter in type 1 diabetes patients. The naive, central memory and regulatory TCRB repertoires appeared to resemble one another more closely among patients than among healthy donors. Because cDNA was sequenced instead of genomic DNA, activated cells with high expression could be over-represented, although the groups did not differ in activation or CD3 levels. Because the HLA sub-analyses included only small numbers of individuals, any influence of HLA type on TCRB rearrangement was left unresolved. Patients with type 1 diabetes made fewer insertions and deleted more nucleotides at VDJ recombination sites, implying thymic rearrangement abnormalities. PCR might favor shorter templates, but patient and control samples were amplified and corrected together, so any skew would affect both groups equally.

This clone was seen a few times. The antigen it recognizes is unknown. Base qualities are not at hand, and no much larger clone is one base apart. The entire amount of isolated RNA was reverse transcribed using the High Capacity cDNA Reverse Transcription Kit, so the sequenced TCRB transcripts were expressed ones. Deep immunoSEQ sequencing was performed on naive, central memory and regulatory T cell samples, with an average of around 3.4 million total reads per sample. After sorted cells were lysed in RLT buffer, RNA was extracted with DNase-treated RNeasy Micro or Mini kits, with the choice depending on cell number. Each cell subset was processed on its own to prevent cross-contamination, while patient and healthy donor samples were processed together. The immunoSEQ multiplex PCR was used to amplify TCRB sequences from cDNA, yielding 87-bp fragments that span the CDR3 region. The amplicons were sequenced using the Illumina HiSeq platform. The original pipeline was this. Synthetic template baselines were used to correct PCR bias computationally, reads within Hamming distance 2 were collapsed together, and singletons that could not be merged were discarded. By aligning reads against IMGT, V, D and J genes, CDR3 length, and insertions or deletions at six rearrangement sites were assigned. Within each subset, clonotype counts were normalized to sorted cell number, and only after that were true diversity and Gini coefficients computed with the tcR R package. The overlap coefficient, calculated on TCRB nucleotide sequences, was used to measure repertoire sharing. Held by TCRdb, this immuneACCESS table contains in-frame sequences only and omits some clones. Under half of the omission traces to an unresolved V gene where checked; the cause of the rest is unknown. D and trimming were read from the DNA, whereas the V and J calls and clone size are those reported in that table. In this sample the table shows about 220,000 clones, approximately 11% of which occur a single time. 1% to 1.5% of the sample goes to the ten largest clones.

Each donor gave one peripheral blood draw, averaging about 100 mL, which was collected into heparinised tubes. A BD FACSAria II and a panel including CD45RO, CCR7, CD25, CD127, CD95 and CD27 were used to sort naive, central memory, regulatory and stem cell-like memory CD4+ T cells. A purity above 95% was achieved for all sorted populations. Right away, PBMCs were isolated by Lymphoprep density gradient centrifugation and were stained directly, with no culture step. So that batch effects would be minimized, each experiment stained and sorted samples in pairs, pairing one healthy donor with one patient. Cut back by 4 bases and 1 base, the V and J ends lie 10 bases apart. Sequences GTSNPN (CDR1) and SVGIG (CDR2) are obtained from the germline V gene (reference sequence). Including the terminal cysteine and phenylalanine, the CDR3 comprises 13 residues. The retained sequence is limited to the CDR3, 39 bases, with the frame set at the first base.

The TCR sequence derives from a man aged 18 to 30 in good health. The sequence is built from TRBV30 and TRBJ1-2, with no D gene named confidently. Sequencing was performed on central memory CD4+ T cells from blood. The nucleotide sequence reads as follows: TGTGCCTGGACTCCGAACATTAACTATGGCTACACCTTC. Its translation reads: CAWTPNINYGYTF.